One sample yielded the 13 T cell receptor beta chains listed below, sequenced in a study of T cells after yellow fever vaccination. MiXCR was run by TCRdb on the 5' RACE reads, yielding one entry per CDR3 protein. The table lists 230,000 or so distinct CDR3 sequences, roughly 6.3% of them singletons. The sequenced sample was CD4+ T cells sorted from PBMCs, obtained on the day of the yellow fever booster vaccination. These receptors were taken from a young man who received the YFV17D yellow fever vaccine.

In this sample, this clonotype turned up a few times. The gene calls are TRBV5-4 and TRBJ2-5; possible D gene TRBD2, 6 bases. CDR1 is SGHNT and CDR2 is YYREEE in the germline V gene (reference sequence). This CDR3 spans 16 amino acids. V was pared by 2 bases and J by 1 base, with 15 bases between. CDR3 DNA: TGTGCCAGCAGCTTTGGCGGAGGGTTGGGCCAAGAGACCCAGTACTTC. It codes for CASSFGGGLGQETQYF.

This clonotype was seen repeatedly, ten times or more. CDR3 sequence (DNA): TGTGCCAGCAGTGCGACAGGCCTTAATTCACCCCTCCACTTT. It is translated as CASSATGLNSPLHF. This sequence joins TRBV27 and TRBJ1-6; TRBD1 might be the D (6 bases). The ends were cut back, 5 bases at V and 6 bases at J, with 11 bases in the middle. Germline CDR1 reads MNHEY; CDR2 reads SMNVEV (reference sequence). The CDR3 consists of 14 residues.

This chain uses TRBV18 with TRBJ2-5, with D hard to call. V was trimmed by 1 base and J by 3 bases, leaving 6 bases between them. The germline CDR1 and CDR2 sequences are KGHSH and LQKENI. This CDR3 is built from 13 residues. The CDR3 loop is CASSPQSEETQYF. For the CDR3, the DNA is TGTGCCAGCTCACCACAGTCCGAAGAGACCCAGTACTTC.

V is TRBV9 and J is TRBJ2-1; TRBD1 matches 9 bases. The germline gives CDR1 SGDLS, CDR2 YYNGEE. V lost 5 bases to trimming and J lost 6 bases; unmatched junction nucleotides: 12. The CDR3 spans 16 residues. The CDR3 loop reads CASSGGSGQGRNEQFF. The CDR3 region has the DNA TGTGCCAGCAGTGGCGGGTCGGGACAGGGACGCAATGAGCAGTTCTTC.

The chain recombines TRBV3-1 with TRBJ2-4; 7 nucleotides line up with TRBD2. J was trimmed by 9 bases and V by 2 bases; bases with no gene match: 10. Germline V gives CDR1 LGHDT, CDR2 YNNKEL (reference sequence). The CDR3 totals 15 residues. The DNA for the CDR3 is TGTGCCAGCAGCCAAATCTCGCGGGAGCACGGCATTCAGTACTTC. Its protein product is CASSQISREHGIQYF.

The chain has TRBV6-5 and TRBJ1-4, with D possibly matching TRBD1 (5 bases). CDR3 size: 17 residues. The V gene's germline CDR1 is MNHEY and CDR2 SVGAGI. With 0 bases removed from V and 3 bases from J, the gap between germline ends came to 14 bases. Written as DNA, the CDR3 is TGTGCCAGCAGTTACTCCGGGGGGATGCTGGCTAATGAAAAACTGTTTTTT. Protein: CASSYSGGMLANEKLFF.

This chain connects TRBV5-1 to TRBJ2-3; D is unclear. Germline V gene lookup returns CDR1 SGHRS and CDR2 YFSETQ. V gave up 0 bases and J gave up 2 bases, with 7 bases separating them. The CDR3 runs 14 residues. The CDR3 here is CASSLGSITDTQYF. Here the CDR3 DNA reads TGCGCCAGCAGCTTGGGGAGTATCACAGATACGCAGTATTTT. Combining the CDR3 with reference TRBV5-1 and TRBJ2-3 gives the whole variable domain KAGVTQTPRYLIKTRGQQVTLSCSPISGHRSVSWYQQTPGQGLQFLFEYFSETQRNKGNFPGRFSGRQFSNSRSEMNVSTLELGDSALYLCASSLGSITDTQYFGPGTRLTVL.

This clonotype has at least ten counts. This chain links TRBV3-1 with TRBJ2-7; 9 positions agree with TRBD2. V dropped 5 bases and J dropped 0; count of bases not matched to a gene: 2. The CDR3 totals 14 residues. Germline V lookup: CDR1 LGHDT, CDR2 YNNKEL (reference sequence). This chain's CDR3 is CASSNSGGSYEQYF. The CDR3 region has the DNA TGTGCCAGCAGCAATAGCGGGGGCTCCTACGAGCAGTACTTC.

This clonotype was detected ten times or more. This sequence joins TRBV2 and TRBJ2-1; the D call may be TRBD1 or TRBD2 (6 bases each). Germline V gene data show CDR1 as SNHLY and CDR2 as FYNNEI. Trimming pared 8 bases from V and 3 bases from J, leaving 11 bases between. The CDR3 runs to 13 residues. Written as DNA, the CDR3 is TGTGCCAGCGATGGGGGGCGCTACAATGAGCAGTTCTTC. It yields the protein CASDGGRYNEQFF.

This clonotype was seen many times. V is TRBV9 and J is TRBJ2-2; 11 bases are a match to TRBD1. The CDR3 runs 16 residues. Looked up from germline, CDR1 is SGDLS and CDR2 is YYNGEE. Trimming cost V 3 bases and J 3 bases; bases outside gene matches: 4. The CDR3 coding sequence is TGTGCCAGCAGCGCCGGGACAGGGGGGGACACCGGGGAGCTGTTTTTT. Encoded protein: CASSAGTGGDTGELFF.

The sample holds a few counts of this clonotype. The rearrangement links TRBV20-1 to TRBJ2-1; D ambiguous. V was trimmed by 1 base and J by 2 bases, leaving 12 bases between them. Germline values: CDR1 DFQATT, CDR2 SNEGSKA (reference sequence). The CDR3 loop spans 15 amino acids. The chain's CDR3 is CSARGRHSPYNEQFF. The CDR3 coding sequence is TGCAGTGCTAGAGGAAGGCACTCACCCTACAATGAGCAGTTCTTC.

This clonotype was counted ten times or more. This chain uses TRBV6-2 or TRBV6-3 with TRBJ1-5; 9 bases map to TRBD1. V was clipped by 8 bases and J by 2 bases; unmatched bases: 16. The V gene's germline CDR1 is MNHEY and CDR2 SVGEGT. The CDR3 extends over 18 amino acids. The CDR3 sequence is CASGFPGQGVGGNQPQHF. CDR3 coding DNA: TGTGCCAGCGGTTTTCCGGGACAGGGAGTTGGCGGCAATCAGCCCCAGCATTTT.

Comment on this clonotype: A much larger clone is a single base away; this may be a read error. The chain links TRBV24-1 to TRBJ2-7, with D possibly being TRBD2 (6 bases). There are 13 residues in the CDR3. Between the trimmed V and J ends, which lost 9 bases and 5 bases, there was a span of 16 bases. The germline gives CDR1 KGHDR, CDR2 SFDVKD. CDR3 nucleotide sequence: TGTGCCACCGGGGACTGGCCAAAGGACGAGCAGTACTTC. Amino acids: CATGDWPKDEQYF.